Included here is one T cell receptor beta chain sequence, with context. What it binds is not known. Profiled with immunoSEQ multiplex PCR; TCRdb holds only in-frame clones, not every one. In the table there are fewer than 75,000 clones, 75% to 95% of which are singletons. This record belongs to a study of T cell responses to AZD1222 COVID-19 vaccine. Overall study results and limits: The donors showed a predominance of white British ancestry and of females, with possible underestimation of clonal diversity. When two AZD1222 doses had been given, Spike-specific TCR breadth and depth rose.

The germline V and J ends were trimmed by 3 bases and 6 bases, with 9 bases remaining between them. Germline V lookup: CDR1 MNHEY, CDR2 SMNVEV (reference sequence). The CDR3 is made up of 13 amino acids. The TCR was taken from an adult who received the MenACWY meningococcal vaccine as a control. The chain has TRBV27 and TRBJ1-5; a possible D gene is TRBD1 (5 bases). The source was peripheral blood, collected 28 days after the second dose of the MenACWY control vaccine. CDR3 nucleotides: TGTGCCAGCAGTTTGGGGGTAGGTCAGCCCCAGCATTTT. Amino acids: CASSLGVGQPQHF.